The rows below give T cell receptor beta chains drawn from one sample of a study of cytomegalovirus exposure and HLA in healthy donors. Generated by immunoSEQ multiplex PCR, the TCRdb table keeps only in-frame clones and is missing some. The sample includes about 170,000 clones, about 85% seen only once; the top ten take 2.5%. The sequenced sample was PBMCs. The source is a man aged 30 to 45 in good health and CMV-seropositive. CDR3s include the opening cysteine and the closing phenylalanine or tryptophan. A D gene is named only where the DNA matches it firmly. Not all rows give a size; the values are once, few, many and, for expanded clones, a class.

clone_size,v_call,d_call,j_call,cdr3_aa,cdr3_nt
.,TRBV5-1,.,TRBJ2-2,CASSLQGGAGELFF,TGCGCCAGCAGCTTGCAGGGCGGAGCCGGGGAGCTGTTTTTT
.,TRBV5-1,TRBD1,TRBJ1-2,CASSLYGPGQQYGYTF,TGCGCCAGCAGCTTGTACGGCCCGGGACAGCAGTATGGCTACACCTTC
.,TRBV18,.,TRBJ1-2,CASSHITARGYTF,TGTGCCAGCTCCCACATCACCGCCCGTGGCTACACCTTC
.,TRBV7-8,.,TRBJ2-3,CASSLGRDSRTDTQYF,TGTGCCAGCAGCTTAGGGCGGGACAGTCGCACAGATACGCAGTATTTT
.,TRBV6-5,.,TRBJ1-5,CASSQHRLNQPQHF,TGTGCCAGCAGTCAGCACAGGTTGAATCAGCCCCAGCATTTT
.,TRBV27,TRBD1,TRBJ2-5,CASSLDRVAQETQYF,TGTGCCAGCAGTTTAGACAGGGTGGCTCAAGAGACCCAGTACTTC
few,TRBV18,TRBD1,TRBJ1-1,CASSRNTGENTEAFF,TGTGCCAGCTCACGGAATACAGGGGAGAACACTGAAGCTTTCTTT
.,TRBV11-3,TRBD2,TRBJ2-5,CASCWGSGSRETQYF,TGTGCCAGCTGCTGGGGTAGCGGGAGTCGGGAGACCCAGTACTTC
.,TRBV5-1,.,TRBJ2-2,CASSLTGNTGELFF,TGCGCCAGCAGCTTGACAGGGAACACCGGGGAGCTGTTTTTT
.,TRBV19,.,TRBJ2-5,CASSIQNAQETQYF,TGTGCCAGTAGTATACAGAATGCCCAAGAGACCCAGTACTTC
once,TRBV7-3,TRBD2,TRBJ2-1,CASSFQAGVDSYNEQFF,TGTGCCAGCAGCTTCCAAGCGGGAGTTGACTCCTACAATGAGCAGTTCTTC
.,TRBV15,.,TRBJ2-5,CATTRTHQETQYF,TGTGCCACCACTAGGACTCATCAAGAGACCCAGTACTTC
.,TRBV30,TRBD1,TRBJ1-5,CAWADRENQPQHF,TGTGCCTGGGCCGACAGGGAAAATCAGCCCCAGCATTTT
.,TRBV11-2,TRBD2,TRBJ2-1,CASSGAAGVSYNEQFF,TGTGCCAGCAGTGGGGCGGCGGGAGTATCCTACAATGAGCAGTTCTTC
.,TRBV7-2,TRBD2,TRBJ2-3,CASSLRGLAGGDTQYF,TGTGCCAGCAGCTTACGGGGACTAGCGGGAGGGGATACGCAGTATTTT
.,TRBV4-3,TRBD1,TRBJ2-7,CASSQEWSRTGKSYEQYF,TGCGCCAGCAGCCAAGAATGGAGTAGGACAGGGAAATCCTACGAGCAGTACTTC
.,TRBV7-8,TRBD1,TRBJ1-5,CASSQDRNQPQHF,TGTGCCAGCAGCCAGGACAGGAATCAGCCCCAGCATTTT
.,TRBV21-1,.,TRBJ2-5,CASSPSGRETQYF,TGTGCCAGCAGCCCGAGCGGGAGAGAGACCCAGTACTTC
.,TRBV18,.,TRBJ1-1,CASSEASMAEAFF,TGTGCCAGCTCCGAAGCTTCGATGGCTGAAGCTTTCTTT
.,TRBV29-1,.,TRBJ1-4,CSVRGTNEKLFF,TGCAGCGTTAGAGGAACTAATGAAAAACTGTTTTTT